The sequence of this T cell receptor (beta chain) was determined in a study of vaccination and CD4 T cells after COVID-19. Study-level information: Taking of post-vaccine samples occurred a median 72 days after dose two (range 14 to 241). Stimulation of cells relied on overlapping spike peptides derived from SARS-CoV-2, HCoV-NL63, HCoV-OC43 and HCoV-229E.

Regarding treatment: approximately 9-day PBMC culture with coronavirus spike peptide pools or control peptides (ViraFEST assay). With fresh IL-2 medium, half the medium was replaced on days 3 and 7. Sequenced with the Oncomine TCR Beta short-read assay was DNA taken from cultured CD4+ T cells. TCRdb recomputed calls from the PCR reads with MiXCR, one row per CDR3 protein. Of 3,500 or so distinct CDR3 sequences listed, over 60% are singletons. This CDR3 has 14 residues. The ends were cut back, 4 bases at V and 1 base at J, with 8 bases in the middle. CDR1 is LNHDA and CDR2 is SQIVND in the germline V gene (reference sequence). In regard to this clonotype: Its antigen is unknown.

The rearrangement links TRBV19 to TRBJ1-5, with D possibly TRBD1 on 5 matching bases. The sample taken for sequencing was CD4+ T cells from blood, cultured in vitro. The sequence was collected from a human donor who had recovered from COVID-19. CDR3 sequence reads: CASSSRDSNQPQHF. For the CDR3, the DNA is TGTGCCAGTAGTAGCCGGGACAGCAATCAGCCCCAGCATTTT.